The entry below gives a single TCR beta chain sequence along with its context. Its specificity is not known. CDR3 length: 14 amino acids. V was clipped by 2 bases and J by 4 bases, with 11 bases between them. CDR1 is MGHRA, CDR2 YSYEKL, per germline. This entry comes from a study of shared clonotypes between healthy human individuals. Across the whole study: Three plates each covered CD4 naive and memory; CD8 naive two, CD8 memory one.

Study-wide points: Represented diversity (both genetic and exposure-history) was limited by the small number of donors.

An assay was performed, and its level was deep. Clones were sequenced by immunoSEQ multiplex PCR, and TCRdb holds only the in-frame ones, with some missing. The table records about 2 million clones, over 85% of them present only once. CD8 cells regarded as naive lacked CD45RO, were positively chosen for CCR7, and omitted terminally differentiated effector memory CD45RA+ cells. This TCR came from a man aged 18 to 29 in good health. The sample comprised naive CD8+ T cells sorted from blood. The gene calls are TRBV4-1 and TRBJ1-1; D remains ambiguous. The CDR3 sequence is CASSQRPRSTEAFF. CDR3 coding DNA: TGCGCCAGCAGCCAACGGCCCAGGAGCACTGAAGCTTTCTTT.